What follows are 13 T cell receptor beta chains derived from one specimen sequenced in a study of blood T cell repertoires in COVID-19. Profiled with immunoSEQ multiplex PCR; TCRdb holds only in-frame clones, not every one. The sample has more than 40,000 clones, approximately 84% seen once; the top ten hold 4% to 5.5%. The sample taken for sequencing was peripheral blood. Every receptor here comes from a man between 45 and 60 years old with active COVID-19.

The chain is built from TRBV9 and TRBJ2-1; 16 nucleotides align to TRBD2. Per germline, CDR1 SGDLS and CDR2 YYNGEE. V trimming: 4 bases; J trimming: 9 bases; junction bases outside the gene matches: 10. The length of the CDR3 is 17 residues. The CDR3 reads CASSLTGLAGGPGEQFF. Here the CDR3 DNA reads TGTGCCAGCAGCTTAACGGGACTAGCGGGGGGGCCCGGTGAGCAGTTCTTC.

The V and J genes are TRBV27 and TRBJ2-7; 7 bases are shared with TRBD2. V shed 5 bases and J 7 bases; nucleotides not matched to a gene: 5. Germline assignment: CDR1 MNHEY and CDR2 SMNVEV (reference sequence). This CDR3 has 12 amino acids. As DNA, the CDR3 is TGTGCCAGCAGTCGGGACGGGGGGGAGCAGTACTTC. This codes for CASSRDGGEQYF.

This clone has a single count. This chain uses TRBV6-5 with TRBJ2-7; tentative D call: TRBD1 (6 bases). The CDR3 is made up of 15 amino acids. V lost 6 bases, J lost 3 bases, and 18 bases lay in between. Germline-derived CDR1 and CDR2 are MNHEY and SVGAGI. CDR3 sequence: CASRANRDLGYEQYF. DNA for the CDR3: TGTGCCAGCAGGGCTAACAGGGACCTTGGCTACGAGCAGTACTTC.

The chain joins TRBV7-2 to TRBJ2-3; no clear D. This CDR3 is 13 amino acids long. Germline V gives CDR1 SGHTA, CDR2 FQGNSA. V lost 1 base to trimming and J lost 1 base, with 3 bases between them. CDR3 bases: TGTGCCAGCAGCTTAGTCGGCACAGATACGCAGTATTTT. This sequence encodes CASSLVGTDTQYF.

CDR3 nucleotides: TGTGCCAGCTCACCACCCCTTGGGCGAAGAGACTATGGCTACACCTTC. Protein product: CASSPPLGRRDYGYTF. This chain connects TRBV18 to TRBJ1-2; D remains ambiguous. Trimming stripped 0 bases from V and 3 bases from J, with 14 bases between. Germline CDR1 is KGHSH and CDR2 is LQKENI. The CDR3 runs 16 residues.

The gene calls are TRBV9 and TRBJ2-3; D is undetermined. The CDR3 consists of 16 residues. Germline lookup yields CDR1 SGDLS and CDR2 YYNGEE. The germline V and J ends were trimmed by 0 bases and 4 bases, with 15 bases remaining between them. The DNA of the CDR3 is TGTGCCAGCAGCGTAGGGATGGCGGCAGCGTCAGATACGCAGTATTTT. This translates into CASSVGMAAASDTQYF.

DNA of the CDR3: TGTGCCAGCAGTTCCCCTCGCGTTAAGCAGTTCTTC. Amino acid sequence: CASSSPRVKQFF. The chain recombines TRBV27 with TRBJ2-1; no reliable D call. The CDR3 is 12 amino acids. Trimming shortened V by 4 bases and J by 11 bases, and 12 bases separated the two germline ends. Germline lookup yields CDR1 MNHEY and CDR2 SMNVEV (reference sequence).

This clone has a single count. This chain connects TRBV29-1 to TRBJ2-5; TRBD1 might be the D (6 bases). V shed 4 bases and J shed 4 bases, with 16 bases lying between them. The CDR3 totals 14 residues. The germline CDR1 and CDR2 sequences are SQVTM and ANQGSEA. The CDR3, as DNA: TGCAGCGTTGGCCTTACAGGGCCGGGAGAGACCCAGTACTTC. Translation: CSVGLTGPGETQYF.

The genes are TRBV4-3 and TRBJ2-2; D possibly corresponds to TRBD2 (5 bases). The CDR3 is 15 amino acids. Germline CDR1 and CDR2: LGHNA and YSLEER. V was pared by 5 bases and J by 0 bases, with 10 bases between. CDR3 residues: CASSSGGANTGELFF. The CDR3 bases are TGCGCCAGCAGCTCAGGAGGCGCGAACACCGGGGAGCTGTTTTTT.

The chain has TRBV7-6 and TRBJ1-5; 10 bases fit TRBD1. The V segment lost 5 bases and the J segment 3 bases; nucleotides outside the gene matches: 7. Germline CDR1 reads SGHVS; CDR2 reads FNYEAQ. This CDR3 has 16 amino acids. CDR3 amino acids: CASSRGQGDLNQPQHF. Here the CDR3 DNA reads TGTGCCAGCAGCCGCGGACAGGGGGACCTCAATCAGCCCCAGCATTTT.

V is TRBV7-2 and J is TRBJ1-5, with D possibly matching TRBD1 (6 bases). The CDR3 sequence is 14 residues long. CDR1 is SGHTA and CDR2 is FQGNSA in the germline V gene. The germline V and J ends were trimmed by 7 bases and 0 bases, with 10 bases remaining between them. For the CDR3, the DNA is TGTGCCAGCAACCAGGGGTATAGCAATCAGCCCCAGCATTTT. Its protein product is CASNQGYSNQPQHF.

V is TRBV6-5 and J is TRBJ1-1; a weak D match, TRBD1 (5 bases). The CDR3 sequence is 14 residues long. The V and J ends lost 8 bases and 6 bases respectively, with 19 bases between them. Germline CDR1 is MNHEY and CDR2 is SVGAGI. The CDR3 DNA sequence: TGTGCCAGCCGGCAGGGAGGGGAAATCGCTGAAGCTTTCTTT. Protein: CASRQGGEIAEAFF.

J is TRBJ1-1 and V is TRBV6-5; perhaps TRBD1 as D (6 bases). This CDR3 comprises 13 residues. Germline V CDR1 and CDR2: MNHEY, SVGAGI. Trimming cost V 6 bases and J 3 bases, with 11 bases left between them. The CDR3 DNA sequence: TGTGCCAGCAGCACAGGGCCTTACACTGAAGCTTTCTTT. Amino acids: CASSTGPYTEAFF.